A single sample is the source of the 27 T cell receptor beta chains below, sequenced in a study of cytomegalovirus exposure and HLA in healthy donors. PCR primers comprised 60 Vbeta and 13 Jbeta primers. Measured with immunoSEQ multiplex PCR; TCRdb has only the in-frame clones, and not every one. The table has tens of thousands of clones, less than 8% seen once. What was sequenced was PBMCs. The receptors stem from a middle-aged man in good health and CMV-seronegative.

The CDR3 region is CASTRDTDYGYTF. As DNA, the CDR3 is TGCGCCAGCACCCGGGACACCGACTATGGCTACACCTTC. This rearrangement joins TRBV5-1 to TRBJ1-2, with D possibly being TRBD1 (6 bases). Trimming cost V 6 bases and J 3 bases, with 12 bases left between them. Germline V gene sequence: CDR1 SGHRS, CDR2 YFSETQ. The CDR3 loop spans 13 amino acids.

The chain joins TRBV27 to TRBJ2-5, with TRBD2 identical over 9 bases. The V gene end was trimmed by 2 bases and the J gene end by 3 bases; junction bases not matched to a gene: 4. From germline, CDR1 is MNHEY and CDR2 SMNVEV (reference sequence). The length of the CDR3 is 15 residues. The CDR3 DNA follows: TGTGCCAGCAGTTTAAAGCGGGGGGCCAAAGAGACCCAGTACTTC. The encoded protein is CASSLKRGAKETQYF.

This clone was detected a few times. The chain combines TRBV2 with TRBJ2-7; 7 nucleotides line up with TRBD2. This CDR3 is 12 amino acids long. Per the germline V gene, CDR1 is SNHLY and CDR2 is FYNNEI. V trimming: 3 bases; J trimming: 12 bases; junction bases outside the gene matches: 8. The CDR3 bases are TGTGCCAGCAGTGACCCAGCGGGAAGCAGGTACTTC. Amino acid sequence: CASSDPAGSRYF.

Of note for this clone: The same CDR3 is also encoded by other DNA sequences in this sample. The V and J genes are TRBV6-1 and TRBJ1-2, with no clear D. Trimming left V 2 bases short and J 1 base short, with 2 bases between. CDR3 length equals 12 residues. Germline V gene data show CDR1 as MNHNS and CDR2 as SASEGT. CDR3 protein: CASSELNYGYTF. The CDR3 DNA follows: TGTGCCAGCAGTGAACTTAACTATGGCTACACCTTC.

This clone was detected many times. The chain carries TRBV21-1 and TRBJ1-2. TRBV21-1 is listed as a pseudogene. This CDR3 contains 14 residues. DNA for the CDR3: TGTGCCAGCAGCAAAGAGAAGTCGGAGTATGGCTACACCTTC. Its translation is CASSKEKSEYGYTF.

This chain joins TRBV5-1 and TRBJ1-4; possibly TRBD1 for D (5 bases). Per the germline V gene, CDR1 is SGHRS and CDR2 is YFSETQ. The CDR3 has 17 amino acids. Trimming took off 0 bases at V and 0 bases at J, with 12 bases between the two ends. The DNA of the CDR3 is TGCGCCAGCAGCTTGGTCATAGGGGCAGCAACTAATGAAAAACTGTTTTTT. The encoded protein is CASSLVIGAATNEKLFF.

The chain recombines TRBV6-5 with TRBJ2-7; TRBD1 matches 10 bases. This CDR3 comprises 14 residues. Germline V gene lookup returns CDR1 MNHEY and CDR2 SVGAGI. The ends lost 6 bases at V and 3 bases at J; junction bases unmatched: 5. CDR3 in DNA: TGTGCCAGCAGCCGGGACAGGGGAGGCTACGAGCAGTACTTC. Its protein product is CASSRDRGGYEQYF.

This clone was picked up a small number of times. The genes are TRBV19 and TRBJ1-1; 8 bases map to TRBD1. Germline V gene lookup returns CDR1 LNHDA and CDR2 SQIVND (reference sequence). The CDR3 spans 16 residues. Unmatched junction bases numbered 15, after V lost 4 bases and J lost 8 bases. As DNA, the CDR3 is TGTGCCAGTAGTAATCGATGGAGACAGGGGTCGCCGGAAGCTTTCTTT. This sequence encodes CASSNRWRQGSPEAFF.

The chain joins TRBV13 to TRBJ2-1, with TRBD2 matching 8 bases. V lost 0 bases, J lost 9 bases, and 13 bases stayed unmatched. The CDR3 is 17 amino acids. Germline CDR1 and CDR2: PRHDT and FYEKMQ (reference sequence). In DNA, the CDR3 is TGTGCCAGCAGCTTAGGAGGTCGGGGGGGGTCGAGGATTGAGCAGTTCTTC. Encoded protein: CASSLGGRGGSRIEQFF.

This chain connects TRBV6-5 to TRBJ2-2; 8 nucleotides agree with TRBD1. This CDR3 has 16 amino acids. Germline CDR1 reads MNHEY; CDR2 reads SVGAGI. V gave up 2 bases and J gave up 2 bases; unmatched junction bases: 4. Written as DNA, the CDR3 is TGTGCCAGCAGTTACGGGACAGGTTTAAACACCGGGGAGCTGTTTTTT. Translating gives CASSYGTGLNTGELFF.

The CDR3 reads CASALEEGSRSPLHF. CDR3 sequence (DNA): TGCGCCAGCGCATTGGAGGAGGGAAGTAGGTCACCCCTCCACTTT. This rearrangement joins TRBV5-1 to TRBJ1-6; no firm D call. This CDR3 is built from 15 residues. V lost 7 bases and J lost 10, with 21 bases in between. Germline V CDR1 and CDR2: SGHRS, YFSETQ.

This clone was picked up a small number of times. This sequence joins TRBV7-9 and TRBJ2-2; D uncertain. The germline V and J ends were trimmed by 5 bases and 1 base, with 5 bases remaining between them. Germline V CDR1 and CDR2: SEHNR, FQNEAQ (reference sequence). The CDR3 totals 13 residues. CDR3: CASSPKNTGELFF. The CDR3, as DNA: TGTGCCAGCAGCCCTAAGAACACCGGGGAGCTGTTTTTT. The full variable domain, completed using reference TRBV7-9 and TRBJ2-2, is DTGVSQNPRHKITKRGQNVTFRCDPISEHNRLYWYRQTLGQGPEFLTYFQNEAQLEKSRLLSDRFSAERPKGSFSTLEIQRTEQGDSAMYLCASSPKNTGELFFGEGSRLTVL.

The chain combines TRBV2 with TRBJ1-6; D not resolved. The CDR3 consists of 15 residues. Germline V gene lookup returns CDR1 SNHLY and CDR2 FYNNEI. The ends were cut back, 3 bases at V and 5 bases at J, with 11 bases in the middle. In DNA form, the CDR3 reads TGTGCCAGCAGTGAGAGGCAGCTCAATAATTCACCCCTCCACTTT. Amino acid sequence: CASSERQLNNSPLHF.

This clone was observed a handful of times. V usage is TRBV5-1 and J usage is TRBJ2-5, with 11 bases fitting TRBD2. The CDR3 is 20 residues long. V shed 3 bases and J 2 bases; nucleotides not matched to a gene: 18. CDR1 is SGHRS, CDR2 YFSETQ, per germline. The CDR3 DNA reads as TGCGCCAGCAGCTCTAATGTCTGGAGTAGCGGGAGGGATCTACAAGAGACCCAGTACTTC. This gives the protein CASSSNVWSSGRDLQETQYF.

This rearrangement joins TRBV7-8 to TRBJ2-3; the match to TRBD1 covers 8 bases. Germline assignment: CDR1 SGHVS and CDR2 FQNEAQ. Trimming took 5 bases from V and 1 from J; bases not matched to a gene: 8. This CDR3 is built from 16 residues. CDR3 region: CASSPRTGSRTDTQYF. The CDR3 DNA follows: TGTGCCAGCAGCCCGAGGACAGGGAGTCGCACAGATACGCAGTATTTT.

The sample holds a few counts of this clone. V usage is TRBV10-1 and J usage is TRBJ2-1; perhaps TRBD2 as D (5 bases). From germline, CDR1 is WNHNN and CDR2 SYGVQD (reference sequence). Trimming stripped 1 base from V and 6 bases from J, with 10 bases between. There are 14 residues in the CDR3. The CDR3 reads CASSEYSGSNEQFF. The CDR3 DNA reads as TGCGCCAGCAGTGAGTACAGCGGCTCCAATGAGCAGTTCTTC.

The genes are TRBV9 and TRBJ2-7; TRBD1 matches at 8 bases. V shed 4 bases and J 0 bases; nucleotides not matched to a gene: 6. Germline V lookup: CDR1 SGDLS, CDR2 YYNGEE. The CDR3 is 15 amino acids. The chain's CDR3 is CASSPWTGSSYEQYF. DNA for the CDR3: TGTGCCAGCAGCCCCTGGACAGGGAGCTCCTACGAGCAGTACTTC. The full variable domain, completed using reference TRBV9 and TRBJ2-7, is DSGVTQTPKHLITATGQRVTLRCSPRSGDLSVYWYQQSLDQGLQFLIQYYNGEERAKGNILERFSAQQFPDLHSELNLSSLELGDSALYFCASSPWTGSSYEQYFGPGTRLTVT.

In its sample, this clone was seen a few times. Within the sample, other DNA sequences also encode this same CDR3. V and J are TRBV19 and TRBJ1-1, with D possibly TRBD1 on 5 matching bases. Trimming removed 8 bases from V and 2 bases from J, with 12 bases in between. Germline CDR1 LNHDA, CDR2 SQIVND (reference sequence). This CDR3 has 13 amino acids. CDR3 amino acids: CASFRVGNTEAFF. The CDR3 DNA reads TGTGCCAGTTTCAGGGTCGGAAACACTGAAGCTTTCTTT.

This chain connects TRBV28 to TRBJ2-7, with a possible D match to TRBD2 (6 bases). Germline V gene sequence: CDR1 MDHEN, CDR2 SYDVKM. The CDR3 runs 14 residues. Trimming left V 0 bases short and J 5 bases short, with 11 bases between. CDR3 region: CASSLWQGGDEQYF. The CDR3 DNA sequence: TGTGCCAGCAGTTTATGGCAGGGAGGCGACGAGCAGTACTTC.

CDR3 in DNA: TGTGCCAGCAGGGCTTCGACAGGGTCCGACGAGCAGTACTTC. Residues: CASRASTGSDEQYF. The chain is built from TRBV27 and TRBJ2-7, with TRBD1 matching over 7 bases. Germline V gene data show CDR1 as MNHEY and CDR2 as SMNVEV (reference sequence). Trimming at V came to 6 bases and at J to 5 bases, leaving 10 bases not matched to a gene. The CDR3 spans 14 residues.

The table lists this clone with a few counts. CDR3 nucleotide sequence: TGTGCCAGCAGGTCAAATTCTCCTGGGCCGTACAATGAGCAGTTCTTC. Translation: CASRSNSPGPYNEQFF. The chain is built from TRBV28 and TRBJ2-1; D remains unclear. V was clipped by 6 bases and J by 4 bases, with 19 bases between them. CDR3 length: 16 residues. Germline-derived CDR1 and CDR2 are MDHEN and SYDVKM.

There are a few counts of this clone. The chain combines TRBV6-1 with TRBJ1-2, with 9 bases that match TRBD1. Trimming at V came to 4 bases and at J to 4 bases, leaving 7 bases not matched to a gene. This CDR3 spans 15 amino acids. Germline V lookup: CDR1 MNHNS, CDR2 SASEGT. The CDR3 spells CASSAQPTGGYGYTF. CDR3 bases: TGTGCCAGCAGTGCCCAGCCGACAGGGGGCTATGGCTACACCTTC.

This clone was seen ten or more times. The gene calls are TRBV29-1 and TRBJ2-1; D possibly corresponds to TRBD2 (6 bases). The germline CDR1 and CDR2 sequences are SQVTM and ANQGSEA. The V gene lost 4 bases and the J gene lost 6 bases, with 16 bases spanning the gap. There are 14 residues in the CDR3. The CDR3 sequence is CSVVETSSRNEQFF. The CDR3 DNA is TGCAGCGTTGTTGAAACTAGCTCCCGCAATGAGCAGTTCTTC.

This chain links TRBV5-4 with TRBJ2-7; TRBD2 matches at 11 bases. Germline V gene data show CDR1 as SGHNT and CDR2 as YYREEE (reference sequence). J gave up 11 bases and V 4 bases, and 11 bases lay outside the gene matches. The CDR3 extends over 14 amino acids. The CDR3 spells CASSPGTSGEREYF. CDR3 sequence (DNA): TGTGCCAGCAGCCCCGGGACTAGCGGAGAGAGAGAGTACTTC.

The chain employs TRBV28 and TRBJ1-1; the D gene is possibly TRBD1 (6 bases). Trimming took off 2 bases at V and 2 bases at J, with 12 bases between the two ends. Germline assignment: CDR1 MDHEN and CDR2 SYDVKM. CDR3 length: 15 amino acids. For the CDR3, the DNA is TGTGCCAGCAGTTTAAGGCGGGGGGCTAACACTGAAGCTTTCTTT. Its protein product is CASSLRRGANTEAFF.

The chain combines TRBV5-6 with TRBJ2-7; 7 nucleotides agree with TRBD1. CDR1 is SGHDT and CDR2 is YYEEEE in the germline V gene. The junction had 7 bases not matched to a gene; V was cut back by 7 bases and J by 0 bases. This CDR3 contains 14 residues. CDR3 in amino acids: CASRKTGSSYEQYF. Written as DNA, the CDR3 is TGTGCCAGCCGGAAGACAGGGAGCTCCTACGAGCAGTACTTC.

In this sample, this clone turned up a few times. CDR3 sequence reads: CASSPRQAREYEQYF. Written as DNA, the CDR3 is TGTGCCAGCAGTCCTAGACAGGCGAGGGAGTACGAGCAGTACTTC. The rearrangement joins TRBV27 to TRBJ2-7, with TRBD1 as a possible D gene (6 bases). Germline V gene data show CDR1 as MNHEY and CDR2 as SMNVEV (reference sequence). V dropped 5 bases and J dropped 4 bases, with 18 bases sitting between them. The CDR3 runs to 15 residues.